Following are 27 T cell receptor beta chains from one sample sequenced in a study of blood T cell repertoires in COVID-19. Assay used: immunoSEQ multiplex PCR; TCRdb lists only in-frame clones, some missing. The sample lists approximately 150,000 clones, approximately 80% occurring once. The sequenced sample was peripheral blood. The receptors here all came from a man in his sixties or seventies with acute or convalescent COVID-19.

The V and J genes are TRBV5-1 and TRBJ1-2; maybe TRBD1 (5 bases). The V end lost 3 bases, the J end lost 7 bases, and 19 bases lay between the germline ends. Germline V gives CDR1 SGHRS, CDR2 YFSETQ. CDR3 length equals 15 residues. The CDR3 nucleotides read TGCGCCAGCAGCTCCTGCGACCAGGGCTGGTGTGGCTACACCTTC. This translates into CASSSCDQGWCGYTF.

This clone was recorded only once. The V gene is TRBV6-5, the J gene TRBJ1-5; tentatively, D is TRBD1 (6 bases). The V and J ends lost 7 bases and 0 bases respectively, with 13 bases between them. Germline CDR1 and CDR2: MNHEY and SVGAGI. The CDR3 covers 15 residues. CDR3 residues: CASNRAVYSNQPQHF. Here the CDR3 DNA reads TGTGCCAGCAACAGGGCTGTGTATAGCAATCAGCCCCAGCATTTT.

The rearrangement links TRBV24-1 to TRBJ2-7; 9 bases match TRBD1. The CDR3 consists of 15 residues. Germline V gene sequence: CDR1 KGHDR, CDR2 SFDVKD. Trimming took 3 bases from V and 5 from J; bases not matched to a gene: 7. The CDR3 loop is CATSDPGQGIDEQYF. The CDR3 bases are TGTGCCACCAGTGATCCGGGACAGGGAATAGACGAGCAGTACTTC.

V gene TRBV27 combines with J gene TRBJ2-6; TRBD1 agrees at 7 bases. The length of the CDR3 is 16 residues. Germline trimming cut 5 bases from V and 4 bases from J; bases unmatched to any gene: 8. Germline V gives CDR1 MNHEY, CDR2 SMNVEV (reference sequence). The DNA for the CDR3 is TGTGCCAGCAGTCCGACAGGGACGGTCGGGGCCAACGTCCTGACTTTC. This sequence encodes CASSPTGTVGANVLTF.

CDR3 bases: TGCGCCAGCAGCCAGCCGACAGAAAATTCACCCCTCCACTTT. Translated: CASSQPTENSPLHF. This chain connects TRBV4-1 to TRBJ1-6; tentatively, D is TRBD1 (5 bases). The CDR3 sequence is 14 residues long. Germline CDR1 and CDR2: MGHRA and YSYEKL. The germline V and J ends were trimmed by 3 bases and 7 bases, with 10 bases remaining between them.

The sample holds one count of this clone. The CDR3 nucleotides read TGTGCCAGCAGCCCCGAGACAGGGCGGTACAATGAGCAGTTCTTC. Translated, it gives CASSPETGRYNEQFF. The chain employs TRBV9 and TRBJ2-1; 7 bases map to TRBD1. Germline CDR1 and CDR2: SGDLS and YYNGEE. J lost 4 bases, V lost 4 bases, and 8 bases had no gene match. The CDR3 sequence is 15 residues long.

The V gene is TRBV14, the J gene TRBJ2-3; no clear D gene. V lost 2 bases, J lost 2 bases, and 14 bases lay in between. This CDR3 is 16 amino acids long. CDR1 SGHDN and CDR2 FVKESK come from the germline V gene. The CDR3 reads CASSQPAGAYTDTQYF. In DNA form, the CDR3 reads TGTGCCAGCAGCCAACCGGCAGGCGCCTACACAGATACGCAGTATTTT.

The V and J genes are TRBV3-1 (or the pseudogene TRBV3-2) and TRBJ1-6; D is perhaps TRBD1 (5 bases). CDR1 is LGHDT, CDR2 YNNKEL, per germline (reference sequence). The CDR3 loop spans 17 amino acids. V was clipped by 1 base and J by 7 bases, with 17 bases between them. CDR3 sequence: CASSQGLQVSQNSPLHF. CDR3 in DNA: TGTGCCAGCAGCCAAGGGCTACAGGTTTCCCAGAATTCACCCCTCCACTTT.

The chain employs TRBV24-1 and TRBJ2-1, with no clear D. CDR1 KGHDR and CDR2 SFDVKD come from the germline V gene. This CDR3 region has 14 residues. V lost 0 bases and J lost 1, with 3 bases in between. CDR3 loop: CATSDLRSYNEQFF. The CDR3 DNA follows: TGTGCCACCAGTGATTTGCGGTCCTACAATGAGCAGTTCTTC.

The CDR3, as DNA: TGTGCCAGTCAGGGTTACAATGAGCAGTTCTTC. Amino acid sequence: CASQGYNEQFF. V gene TRBV28 combines with J gene TRBJ2-1; perhaps TRBD1 as D (5 bases). The CDR3 has 11 residues. Deletions cut 9 bases from V and 4 bases from J, with 7 bases between. The germline V gene encodes CDR1 MDHEN and CDR2 SYDVKM.

V is TRBV9 and J is TRBJ2-5; 7 bases fit TRBD1. The J segment lost 4 bases and the V segment lost 0 bases, leaving 0 bases of the junction unmatched. This CDR3 is 13 amino acids long. The germline V gene encodes CDR1 SGDLS and CDR2 YYNGEE. CDR3 sequence (DNA): TGTGCCAGCAGCGTAGCAGGGGGAGAGACCCAGTACTTC. Translation: CASSVAGGETQYF. The full variable domain, with the rest looked up from reference TRBV9 and TRBJ2-5, is DSGVTQTPKHLITATGQRVTLRCSPRSGDLSVYWYQQSLDQGLQFLIQYYNGEERAKGNILERFSAQQFPDLHSELNLSSLELGDSALYFCASSVAGGETQYFGPGTRLLVL.

CDR3 nucleotides: TGTGCCATCTCGGGACAGGGTAAAGAGACCCAGTACTTC. Its protein product is CAISGQGKETQYF. The V gene is TRBV10-3, the J gene TRBJ2-5, with TRBD1 identical over 9 bases. CDR1 ENHRY and CDR2 SYGVKD come from the germline V gene. Trimming removed 8 bases from V and 3 bases from J; junction bases left unmatched: 4. This CDR3 comprises 13 residues.

The rearrangement uses TRBV2 and TRBJ2-7; 10 nucleotides agree with TRBD2. The CDR3 has 19 amino acids. Germline trimming cut 6 bases from V and 0 bases from J; bases unmatched to any gene: 17. Germline V lookup: CDR1 SNHLY, CDR2 FYNNEI. CDR3 sequence: CASRPVAGGRNSISYEQYF. CDR3 nucleotides: TGTGCCAGCAGACCCGTAGCGGGGGGCCGAAACTCAATCTCCTACGAGCAGTACTTC.

A single count supports this clone. V is TRBV12-3 or TRBV12-4 and J is TRBJ1-2; D is perhaps TRBD1 (5 bases). The CDR3 totals 13 residues. The V gene lost 1 base and the J gene lost 6 bases, with 9 bases spanning the gap. CDR3: CASSLGDSNGYTF. CDR3 sequence (DNA): TGTGCCAGCAGTTTAGGGGACTCCAATGGCTACACCTTC.

This clone showed up just once. This sequence joins TRBV6-2 or TRBV6-3 and TRBJ2-3; 8 bases match TRBD1. The CDR3 contains 12 residues. Germline CDR1 MNHEY, CDR2 SVGEGT. Unmatched junction bases numbered 0, after V lost 4 bases and J lost 6 bases. This chain's CDR3 is CASSSGGDTQYF. CDR3 in DNA: TGTGCCAGCAGTTCAGGGGGCGATACGCAGTATTTT.

This chain uses TRBV19 with TRBJ2-1; TRBD2 matches 8 bases. Germline values: CDR1 LNHDA, CDR2 SQIVND (reference sequence). CDR3 size: 15 residues. V shed 5 bases, J shed 6 bases, and the junction held 9 bases outside the gene matches. The CDR3 is CASSHSGMKGNEQFF. CDR3 nucleotide sequence: TGTGCCAGTAGTCATAGCGGGATGAAGGGCAATGAGCAGTTCTTC.

The V and J genes are TRBV20-1 and TRBJ2-1; 7 bases fit TRBD1. The CDR3 is made up of 14 amino acids. With V trimmed by 3 bases and J by 5 bases, 7 bases remained unmatched. The V gene's germline CDR1 is DFQATT and CDR2 SNEGSKA (reference sequence). The CDR3 loop reads CSASRGRVNNEQFF. The CDR3 bases are TGCAGTGCTAGTAGGGGGCGGGTCAACAATGAGCAGTTCTTC.

The chain has TRBV30 and TRBJ2-2, with D perhaps TRBD1 (5 bases). There are 14 residues in the CDR3. From germline, CDR1 is GTSNPN and CDR2 SVGIG (reference sequence). V was cut by 1 base and J by 5 bases, with 11 bases left in between. The CDR3 DNA follows: TGTGCCTGGAGTGGTTACAGGAATACCGGGGAGCTGTTTTTT. This encodes CAWSGYRNTGELFF.

CDR3 protein: CASSAEVVRETQYF. The DNA of the CDR3 is TGTGCCAGCAGCGCCGAAGTGGTTAGAGAGACCCAGTACTTC. The chain combines TRBV5-4 with TRBJ2-5, with no clear D. The CDR3 is made up of 14 amino acids. The V and J ends lost 4 bases and 4 bases respectively, with 14 bases between them. The germline V gene has CDR1 SGHNT and CDR2 YYREEE (reference sequence).

This sequence joins TRBV5-1 and TRBJ2-1; 8 bases match TRBD1. The CDR3 extends over 15 amino acids. In germline, CDR1 is SGHRS, CDR2 YFSETQ. The V segment lost 4 bases and the J segment 1 base; nucleotides outside the gene matches: 4. The CDR3 bases are TGCGCCAGCAGCGTCGGACAGGGATCCTACAATGAGCAGTTCTTC. It yields the protein CASSVGQGSYNEQFF.

This chain connects TRBV5-1 to TRBJ1-3; 8 bases agree with TRBD1. Trimming at V came to 4 bases and at J to 4 bases, leaving 7 bases not matched to a gene. CDR1 is SGHRS and CDR2 is YFSETQ in the germline V gene. CDR3 size: 15 residues. DNA of the CDR3: TGCGCCAGCAGCGACGTGACAGGGGTCGGAAACACCATATATTTT. Its translation is CASSDVTGVGNTIYF.

This chain uses TRBV2 with TRBJ1-6, with 7 bases identical to TRBD1. Per the germline V gene, CDR1 is SNHLY and CDR2 is FYNNEI. The CDR3 is 14 amino acids. Trimming cost V 7 bases and J 8 bases; bases outside gene matches: 8. The CDR3 spells CASTEGTVYSPLHF. Here the CDR3 DNA reads TGTGCCAGCACCGAAGGGACAGTATATTCACCCCTCCACTTT.

This clone was counted ten times or more. The gene calls are TRBV28 and TRBJ2-5, with TRBD1 as a possible D gene (5 bases). Per the germline V gene, CDR1 is MDHEN and CDR2 is SYDVKM. V was pared by 5 bases and J by 3 bases, with 16 bases between. The CDR3 sequence is 15 residues long. The CDR3 reads CASSPSRVGKETQYF. CDR3 nucleotide sequence: TGTGCCAGCAGTCCGTCCAGGGTGGGAAAAGAGACCCAGTACTTC.

The rearrangement links TRBV5-1 to TRBJ2-3, with D possibly matching TRBD2 (6 bases). Trimming removed 3 bases at V and 6 bases at J, with 14 bases between. This CDR3 contains 14 residues. CDR1 SGHRS and CDR2 YFSETQ come from the germline V gene. Here the CDR3 reads CASSSGTAGDTQYF. Here the CDR3 DNA reads TGCGCCAGCAGCTCCGGGACTGCCGGGGATACGCAGTATTTT.

The chain has TRBV29-1 and TRBJ2-7; TRBD2 might be the D (7 bases). The V and J ends lost 3 bases and 4 bases respectively, with 16 bases between them. The germline gives CDR1 SQVTM, CDR2 ANQGSEA. This CDR3 is 14 amino acids long. The CDR3 loop reads CSVEDRGGGYEQYF. The CDR3 nucleotides read TGCAGCGTTGAGGACCGAGGGGGAGGGTACGAGCAGTACTTC.

The chain links TRBV5-6 to TRBJ1-4; maybe TRBD1 (5 bases). The CDR3 has 14 residues. Trimming stripped 3 bases from V and 8 bases from J, with 14 bases between. Germline-derived CDR1 and CDR2 are SGHDT and YYEEEE. CDR3 nucleotide sequence: TGTGCCAGCAGCTCCCAGGGCGGATTAGAAAAACTGTTTTTT. Translated: CASSSQGGLEKLFF.

V usage is TRBV3-1 (or the pseudogene TRBV3-2) and J usage is TRBJ1-1, with D uncertain. With 8 bases removed from V and 1 base from J, the gap between germline ends came to 5 bases. Per germline, CDR1 LGHDT and CDR2 YNNKEL (reference sequence). CDR3 length: 11 amino acids. CDR3 protein: CASRGNTEAFF. The CDR3 DNA reads as TGTGCCAGCCGGGGGAACACTGAAGCTTTCTTT.